The 5 T cell receptor beta chains given below trace back to one sample, sequenced in a study of T cell repertoires and HLA-DP antigens. Sequencing used immunoSEQ multiplex PCR; TCRdb keeps in-frame clones, though not all of them. The table includes around 100,000 clones, about 91% detected once. The antigens of these receptors remain unknown. The source material was CD4+ T cells from PBMCs. These receptors all stem from a young woman in good health and CMV-seronegative.

This clone came up once. The J gene is TRBJ2-2, the V gene TRBV4-1; TRBD1 agrees at 8 bases. Germline assignment: CDR1 MGHRA and CDR2 YSYEKL. Losses at the gene ends were 0 bases for V and 6 bases for J; bases not matched to a gene: 3. The CDR3 runs to 15 residues. The DNA of the CDR3 is TGCGCCAGCAGCCAAGATGGGGACAGGCCCGGGGAGCTGTTTTTT. This encodes CASSQDGDRPGELFF.

The chain joins TRBV6-5 to TRBJ2-2, with 10 bases identical to TRBD2. Germline V gives CDR1 MNHEY, CDR2 SVGAGI. The length of the CDR3 is 15 residues. V trimming: 6 bases; J trimming: 5 bases; junction bases outside the gene matches: 6. This chain's CDR3 is CASSRAGGRTGELFF. CDR3 coding DNA: TGTGCCAGCAGCAGAGCGGGAGGGAGGACCGGGGAGCTGTTTTTT.

The gene calls are TRBV5-1 and TRBJ2-1, with 7 bases matching TRBD2. The CDR3 has 16 residues. Germline-derived CDR1 and CDR2 are SGHRS and YFSETQ. V trimming: 3 bases; J trimming: 0 bases; junction bases outside the gene matches: 6. For the CDR3, the DNA is TGCGCCAGCAGCTCGGGACGCGGGAGCTCCTACAATGAGCAGTTCTTC. It specifies CASSSGRGSSYNEQFF.

This clone was observed a single time. The J gene is TRBJ1-2, the V gene TRBV18; no clear D. The V gene lost 3 bases and the J gene lost 3 bases, with 23 bases spanning the gap. The CDR3 is made up of 18 amino acids. CDR1 is KGHSH and CDR2 is LQKENI in the germline V gene. The CDR3 bases are TGTGCCAGCTCACCCCCTCCAATAATATCCAGCAGTGACTATGGCTACACCTTC. Translating it yields CASSPPPIISSSDYGYTF.

The chain employs TRBV4-2 and TRBJ1-4; D might be TRBD1 (5 bases). V lost 0 bases and J lost 3, with 17 bases in between. Germline CDR1 reads LGHNA; CDR2 reads YNFKEQ. The CDR3 extends over 18 amino acids. CDR3 sequence reads: CASSQDGSGTRANEKLFF. CDR3 sequence (DNA): TGTGCCAGCAGCCAAGATGGGTCAGGCACCAGGGCTAATGAAAAACTGTTTTTT.